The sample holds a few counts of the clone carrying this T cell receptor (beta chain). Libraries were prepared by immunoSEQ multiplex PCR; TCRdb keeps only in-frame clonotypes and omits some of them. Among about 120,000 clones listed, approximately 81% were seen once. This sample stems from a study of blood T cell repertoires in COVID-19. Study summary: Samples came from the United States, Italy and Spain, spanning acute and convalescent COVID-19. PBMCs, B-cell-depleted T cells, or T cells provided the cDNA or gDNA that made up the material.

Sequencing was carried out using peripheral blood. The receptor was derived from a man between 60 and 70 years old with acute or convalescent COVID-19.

This chain's CDR3 is CASSQDQTGTNQPQHF. The CDR3 nucleotides are TGCGCCAGCAGCCAAGACCAGACTGGAACCAATCAGCCCCAGCATTTT. V usage is TRBV4-1 and J usage is TRBJ1-5; D not certain. The germline CDR1 and CDR2 sequences are MGHRA and YSYEKL. CDR3 length equals 16 residues. The V end lost 0 bases, the J end lost 3 bases, and 12 bases lay between the germline ends.